The 28 T cell receptor beta chains in this list originate from one sample, sequenced in a study of beta chain features in type 1 diabetes listed by TCRdb under 2018. Receptors were amplified or captured by the immunoSEQ multiplex PCR assay. The High Capacity cDNA Reverse Transcription Kit was used to reverse transcribe all of the isolated RNA, meaning that expressed TCRB transcripts were what got sequenced. In its TCRdb copy, this immuneACCESS table keeps in-frame sequences only and misses some clones. Where compared with another copy, unresolved V genes explain less than half of these, and the others have no known cause. In this sample the table shows under 900,000 clones, 15% to 20% of which occur a single time. Of the sample, about 0.02% is held by the ten largest clones. Sequencing was performed on naive CD4+ T cells from blood. The cell subset or site label, read with the paper, signifies: true naive CD4+ T cells. Receptor source: a woman aged 18-29 years in good health.

This clone was counted a few times. The rearrangement joins TRBV5-1 to TRBJ2-7; D unclear. The CDR3 sequence is 16 residues long. In germline, CDR1 is SGHRS, CDR2 YFSETQ. Trimming took 0 bases from V and 3 from J, leaving 16 bases between them. The CDR3: CASSLALEPGIYEQYF. CDR3 in DNA: TGCGCCAGCAGCTTGGCCCTCGAGCCAGGTATCTACGAGCAGTACTTC.

This clone was detected a few times. This chain connects TRBV6-5 to TRBJ2-1; possibly TRBD1 for D (6 bases). Germline CDR1 reads MNHEY; CDR2 reads SVGAGI. The V and J ends lost 8 bases and 7 bases respectively, with 18 bases between them. The CDR3 runs 14 residues. CDR3 amino acids: CASSSGVVRNEQFF. CDR3 bases: TGTGCCAGCTCATCAGGGGTAGTTCGGAATGAGCAGTTCTTC.

The sample holds a few counts of this clone. The chain carries TRBV6-7 and TRBJ2-2; a possible D gene is TRBD2 (6 bases). TRBV6-7 counts as an open reading frame of uncertain function. V was trimmed by 5 bases and J by 5 bases, leaving 27 bases between them. CDR3 length equals 19 residues. CDR3: CASSHKPINPEGLTGELFF. The CDR3 coding sequence is TGTGCCAGCAGTCACAAACCCATCAATCCGGAGGGGTTGACCGGGGAGCTGTTTTTT.

The chain is built from TRBV7-8 and TRBJ2-1; TRBD2 agrees at 7 bases. CDR1 SGHVS and CDR2 FQNEAQ come from the germline V gene. The length of the CDR3 is 16 residues. With V trimmed by 4 bases and J by 2 bases, 8 bases remained unmatched. The CDR3 bases are TGTGCCAGCAGCTCCCCCCTAGCGGACGCCTACAATGAGCAGTTCTTC. It translates to CASSSPLADAYNEQFF.

This clone was found a few times. The J gene is TRBJ2-1, the V gene TRBV18; D gene uncertain. The CDR3 is 11 residues long. Germline values: CDR1 KGHSH, CDR2 LQKENI. Trimming stripped 5 bases from V and 6 bases from J, with 5 bases between. The CDR3: CASSYLNEQFF. The CDR3 coding sequence is TGTGCCAGCTCATACCTCAATGAGCAGTTCTTC.

The rearrangement links TRBV5-4 to TRBJ2-3; possibly TRBD2 for D (6 bases). This CDR3 has 13 amino acids. The germline V gene has CDR1 SGHNT and CDR2 YYREEE (reference sequence). V shed 7 bases and J shed 6 bases, with 15 bases lying between them. Here the CDR3 DNA reads TGTGCCAGCTCGAGGCGGGAATGGGATACGCAGTATTTT. Translated: CASSRREWDTQYF. The full variable domain, its missing parts supplied by reference TRBV5-4 and TRBJ2-3, is ETGVTQSPTHLIKTRGQQVTLRCSSQSGHNTVSWYQQALGQGPQFIFQYYREEENGRGNFPPRFSGLQFPNYSSELNVNALELDDSALYLCASSRREWDTQYFGPGTRLTVL.

This clone has just a few counts. The genes are TRBV5-1 and TRBJ2-1, with a tentative D call TRBD2 (6 bases). CDR3 length equals 13 residues. Deletions cut 4 bases from V and 10 bases from J, with 15 bases between. CDR1 and CDR2 from the germline V gene are SGHRS and YFSETQ. CDR3 DNA: TGCGCCAGCAGCAGACTAGTATCCGGCGAGCAGTTCTTC. It specifies CASSRLVSGEQFF.

The table lists this clone with a count of one. The DNA of the CDR3 is TGTGCCAGCAGCATCCGGGACACGGGCTATGCCGGGGAGCTGTTTTTT. Its protein product is CASSIRDTGYAGELFF. V and J are TRBV9 and TRBJ2-2; tentatively, D is TRBD1 (6 bases). Trimming took off 4 bases at V and 6 bases at J, with 19 bases between the two ends. CDR3 length: 16 residues. Germline V gene data show CDR1 as SGDLS and CDR2 as YYNGEE.

In its sample, this clone was seen a few times. The chain employs TRBV29-1 and TRBJ2-5, with 10 bases lining up with TRBD1. Germline-derived CDR1 and CDR2 are SQVTM and ANQGSEA. This CDR3 has 15 residues. V shed 3 bases and J 4 bases; nucleotides not matched to a gene: 8. CDR3 DNA: TGCAGCGTTGATTTTCGAGGGACAGGGGTAGAGACCCAGTACTTC. Encoded protein: CSVDFRGTGVETQYF.

The sample holds a few counts of this clone. The sample carries other DNA sequences with the same CDR3. The rearrangement uses TRBV29-1 and TRBJ2-3; D perhaps matches TRBD2 (6 bases). Trimming removed 6 bases from V and 1 base from J, with 11 bases in between. CDR1 and CDR2 (germline): SQVTM, ANQGSEA. This CDR3 spans 13 amino acids. CDR3 nucleotides: TGCAGCGTCGTACTAGCTGGCACAGATACGCAGTATTTT. Protein product: CSVVLAGTDTQYF.

This clone was counted only a few times. This chain joins TRBV29-1 and TRBJ1-4; D is uncertain. The CDR3 is made up of 15 amino acids. Germline V gene data show CDR1 as SQVTM and CDR2 as ANQGSEA. V lost 3 bases and J lost 7, with 18 bases in between. The DNA of the CDR3 is TGCAGCGTTGATAAGGCAGGACCCTTGGTTGAAAAACTGTTTTTT. Protein sequence: CSVDKAGPLVEKLFF.

The chain recombines TRBV11-3 with TRBJ2-7; tentatively, D is TRBD1 (6 bases). The CDR3 has 14 residues. CDR1 SGHNT and CDR2 YENEEA come from the germline V gene. The V end was cut by 5 bases, the J end by 1 base, with 12 bases between. The CDR3: CASSPRGNSYEQYF. As DNA, the CDR3 is TGTGCCAGCAGCCCTAGGGGGAATTCCTACGAGCAGTACTTC.

V gene TRBV5-4 combines with J gene TRBJ2-3, with 8 nucleotides matching TRBD2. Germline V lookup: CDR1 SGHNT, CDR2 YYREEE (reference sequence). The CDR3 has 17 amino acids. J was trimmed by 0 bases and V by 1 base; bases with no gene match: 7. The CDR3 DNA is TGTGCCAGCAGCTTGAGGGCGGGAGGACCAAGCACAGATACGCAGTATTTT. It specifies CASSLRAGGPSTDTQYF.

J is TRBJ2-7 and V is TRBV6-6; D may be TRBD2 (6 bases). CDR1 and CDR2 from the germline V gene are MNHNY and SVGAGI (reference sequence). Trimming removed 7 bases at V and 2 bases at J, with 15 bases between. The CDR3 loop spans 14 amino acids. The DNA of the CDR3 is TGTGCCAGCAATGTCGGGACGGGAGCCTACGAGCAGTACTTC. This encodes CASNVGTGAYEQYF.

The chain has TRBV18 and TRBJ2-5, with a possible D match to TRBD2 (6 bases). The germline V gene has CDR1 KGHSH and CDR2 LQKENI. Trimming shortened V by 0 bases and J by 9 bases, and 17 bases separated the two germline ends. This CDR3 contains 15 residues. The CDR3 sequence is CASSPPSQGLGAQYF. For the CDR3, the DNA is TGTGCCAGCTCACCACCGTCCCAGGGACTTGGGGCCCAGTACTTC.

The J gene is TRBJ2-1, the V gene TRBV7-8; 8 bases match TRBD2. The CDR3 is made up of 16 amino acids. V shed 2 bases and J 7 bases; nucleotides not matched to a gene: 10. In germline, CDR1 is SGHVS, CDR2 FQNEAQ. CDR3 nucleotide sequence: TGTGCCAGCAGCTTATACGCCAGCGGGAGTCTAAATGAGCAGTTCTTC. Encoded protein: CASSLYASGSLNEQFF.

This clone was seen more than once but under ten times. J is TRBJ2-5 and V is TRBV6-1; 8 nucleotides agree with TRBD1. Trimming at V came to 8 bases and at J to 1 base, leaving 3 bases not matched to a gene. The CDR3 covers 13 residues. Germline-derived CDR1 and CDR2 are MNHNS and SASEGT. CDR3 coding DNA: TGTGCCAGCCGGACAGGGCCCCAAGAGACCCAGTACTTC. Protein: CASRTGPQETQYF.

This clone has more than one count but fewer than ten. The J gene is TRBJ2-3, the V gene TRBV7-2, with D tentatively TRBD2 (5 bases). V was trimmed by 5 bases and J by 3 bases, leaving 9 bases between them. This CDR3 has 13 amino acids. Per germline, CDR1 SGHTA and CDR2 FQGNSA. The CDR3 DNA reads as TGTGCCAGCAGCCCTAGGAGGACAGATACGCAGTATTTT. Translating it yields CASSPRRTDTQYF.

The table lists this clone with a few counts. This sequence joins TRBV5-5 and TRBJ2-7, with 12 bases lining up with TRBD2. V lost 4 bases and J lost 5; bases outside the gene matches: 16. The CDR3 has 18 amino acids. The germline V gene has CDR1 SGHKS and CDR2 YYEKEE (reference sequence). The CDR3 spells CASSPRLAGVSGGHEQYF. CDR3 bases: TGTGCCAGCAGCCCACGACTAGCGGGAGTCTCGGGGGGACACGAGCAGTACTTC.

This clone has just a few counts. This chain uses TRBV7-9 with TRBJ2-7; D could derive from TRBD1 or TRBD2 (6 bases each). V lost 4 bases and J lost 6, with 28 bases in between. Germline CDR1 SEHNR, CDR2 FQNEAQ (reference sequence). The CDR3 has 18 amino acids. CDR3 region: CASSSRSGLGGKDGEQYF. CDR3 nucleotides: TGTGCCAGCAGCTCCCGGTCGGGGCTCGGGGGCAAAGATGGCGAGCAGTACTTC.

The chain recombines TRBV6-4 with TRBJ1-1; D remains unclear. Germline V gives CDR1 MRHNA, CDR2 SNTAGT. V lost 2 bases and J 9 bases, leaving 7 bases between the germline ends. This CDR3 comprises 11 residues. The chain's CDR3 is CASSDGIQAFF. CDR3 sequence (DNA): TGTGCCAGCAGTGACGGGATCCAAGCTTTCTTT.

The V and J genes are TRBV10-3 and TRBJ1-1; TRBD1 agrees at 10 bases. Germline-derived CDR1 and CDR2 are ENHRY and SYGVKD. V was clipped by 6 bases and J by 0 bases; unmatched bases: 7. The CDR3 runs to 16 residues. The DNA of the CDR3 is TGTGCCATCAGACTTGGACAGGGGGGAGTGAACACTGAAGCTTTCTTT. Protein: CAIRLGQGGVNTEAFF.

The V gene is TRBV29-1, the J gene TRBJ2-3; D not certain. This CDR3 has 13 amino acids. The V gene's germline CDR1 is SQVTM and CDR2 ANQGSEA. V was trimmed by 5 bases and J by 4 bases, leaving 13 bases between them. CDR3 protein: CSVFRRVADTQYF. CDR3 nucleotides: TGCAGCGTTTTTCGACGTGTAGCAGATACGCAGTATTTT.

This clone was detected only a few times. CDR3 nucleotides: TGTGCCAGCAGCCAGCAGGACACCGGGGAGCTGTTTTTT. Translation: CASSQQDTGELFF. The chain joins TRBV11-2 to TRBJ2-2; D remains ambiguous. V lost 5 bases to trimming and J lost 3 bases, with 7 bases between them. Germline V lookup: CDR1 SGHAT, CDR2 FQNNGV. The CDR3 runs to 13 residues. Based on the CDR3 plus reference TRBV11-2 and TRBJ2-2, the full variable domain is EAGVAQSPRYKIIEKRQSVAFWCNPISGHATLYWYQQILGQGPKLLIQFQNNGVVDDSQLPKDRFSAERLKGVDSTLKIQPAKLEDSAVYLCASSQQDTGELFFGEGSRLTVL.

This chain connects TRBV10-3 to TRBJ2-7, with TRBD1 matching over 7 bases. V lost 8 bases to trimming and J lost 0 bases; unmatched junction nucleotides: 7. The CDR3 covers 14 residues. Germline CDR1 and CDR2: ENHRY and SYGVKD. DNA of the CDR3: TGTGCCATCGCAAGGGACAGAAACTCCTACGAGCAGTACTTC. Translating it yields CAIARDRNSYEQYF.

Only a few counts were recorded for this clone. This rearrangement joins TRBV7-8 to TRBJ2-6; D ambiguous. From germline, CDR1 is SGHVS and CDR2 FQNEAQ. Trimming shortened V by 2 bases and J by 0 bases, and 5 bases separated the two germline ends. This CDR3 is built from 15 residues. CDR3 sequence (DNA): TGTGCCAGCAGCTTATGGGCCTCTGGGGCCAACGTCCTGACTTTC. This gives the protein CASSLWASGANVLTF.

This chain links TRBV20-1 with TRBJ2-1; the match to TRBD2 covers 7 bases. The J segment lost 10 bases and the V segment lost 2 bases, leaving 2 bases of the junction unmatched. Germline V gene sequence: CDR1 DFQATT, CDR2 SNEGSKA (reference sequence). The CDR3 has 11 amino acids. CDR3 protein: CSARSGREQFF. DNA of the CDR3: TGCAGTGCTAGATCCGGGAGGGAGCAGTTCTTC.

This clone has a handful of counts. This specimen includes other DNA sequences encoding the same CDR3. The chain combines TRBV11-2 with TRBJ2-3, with D hard to call. Germline CDR1 is SGHAT and CDR2 is FQNNGV. Trimming shortened V by 4 bases and J by 2 bases, and 1 base separated the two germline ends. This CDR3 is 11 amino acids long. CDR3 residues: CASSSTDTQYF. As DNA, the CDR3 is TGTGCCAGCAGCTCCACAGATACGCAGTATTTT.